These 23 T cell receptor beta chains came from one sample sequenced in a study of T-cell reconstitution after alpha-beta-depleted transplantation in children. Preparation of the TCRbeta library involved a method that used unique molecular identifiers. TCRdb reprocessed the PCR reads with MiXCR, giving one entry per CDR3 protein. The table has around 400,000 distinct CDR3 sequences, roughly 22% seen once. The specimen comprised PBMCs from the stem cell graft donor, sampled from the stem cell graft. The receptors were sampled from a human donor who donated a stem cell graft to a child with acute myeloid leukemia.

The rearrangement links TRBV7-9 to TRBJ2-7; D is uncertain. The CDR3 covers 17 residues. The germline V gene encodes CDR1 SEHNR and CDR2 FQNEAQ (reference sequence). V was shortened by 6 bases and J by 3 bases, with 24 bases between the two germline ends. The CDR3 nucleotides are TGTGCCAGCAGTTCGTACGGGCTACCGAGGAGCGACTACGAGCAGTACTTC. Its protein is CASSSYGLPRSDYEQYF.

This clonotype has more than one count but fewer than ten. CDR3 in amino acids: CSVEGLLEGLNEQFF. CDR3 in DNA: TGCAGCGTTGAGGGACTTCTGGAGGGGCTTAATGAGCAGTTCTTC. The genes are TRBV29-1 and TRBJ2-1; weak D call: TRBD2 (6 bases). V was trimmed by 3 bases and J by 7 bases, leaving 19 bases between them. The CDR3 runs to 15 residues. The germline V gene encodes CDR1 SQVTM and CDR2 ANQGSEA.

This clonotype was counted at least ten times. J is TRBJ2-7 and V is TRBV10-3; D is perhaps TRBD2 (5 bases). V was trimmed by 2 bases and J by 0 bases, leaving 14 bases between them. Germline loops: CDR1 ENHRY, CDR2 SYGVKD. This CDR3 has 16 residues. For the CDR3, the DNA is TGTGCCATCAGTGAGGCTTACGAAGGGAGCTCCTACGAGCAGTACTTC. Residues: CAISEAYEGSSYEQYF.

This clonotype was seen a handful of times. This chain connects TRBV29-1 to TRBJ2-3; D possibly corresponds to TRBD2 (6 bases). The CDR3 is 12 residues long. Germline CDR1 SQVTM, CDR2 ANQGSEA. V was cut by 4 bases and J by 6 bases, with 11 bases left in between. CDR3 coding DNA: TGCAGCGTTGGGAGGGGCCCGGATACGCAGTATTTT. The encoded protein is CSVGRGPDTQYF.

This clonotype was counted only a few times. This CDR3 reads CATSKGLAGGPGDEQFF. The CDR3 coding sequence is TGTGCCACCAGCAAGGGACTAGCGGGAGGGCCTGGGGATGAGCAGTTCTTC. The rearrangement uses TRBV15 and TRBJ2-1; TRBD2 matches 16 bases. Germline values: CDR1 LNHNV, CDR2 YYDKDF (reference sequence). The V and J ends lost 4 bases and 8 bases, in that order; junction bases with no gene match: 8. This CDR3 comprises 17 residues.

This clonotype was counted between two and nine times. This chain links TRBV12-3 or TRBV12-4 with TRBJ2-1; D is possibly TRBD2 (6 bases). V lost 6 bases and J lost 7, with 13 bases in between. The CDR3 is 13 amino acids. This CDR3 is CASRPGLLNEQFF. CDR3 DNA: TGTGCCAGCAGACCGGGACTTCTGAATGAGCAGTTCTTC.

Only a few counts were recorded for this clonotype. This sequence joins TRBV20-1 and TRBJ2-2; TRBD2 might be the D (6 bases). Germline V gene data show CDR1 as DFQATT and CDR2 as SNEGSKA (reference sequence). V was cut by 6 bases and J by 0 bases, with 14 bases left in between. The CDR3 has 15 residues. CDR3 region: CSAYIAGSNTGELFF. Written as DNA, the CDR3 is TGCAGTGCATATATCGCGGGGTCGAACACCGGGGAGCTGTTTTTT.

This clonotype was picked up a small number of times. V is TRBV20-1 and J is TRBJ2-2; no reliable D call. Deletions cut 2 bases from V and 4 bases from J, with 14 bases between. Germline-derived CDR1 and CDR2 are DFQATT and SNEGSKA (reference sequence). This CDR3 comprises 15 residues. CDR3: CSARSTSSITGELFF. DNA for the CDR3: TGCAGTGCTAGATCTACCTCATCGATCACCGGGGAGCTGTTTTTT.

Written as DNA, the CDR3 is TGTGCCAGCAGCTTAGTGGCAGACTCCTACGAGCAGTACTTC. Translated: CASSLVADSYEQYF. This chain uses TRBV7-2 with TRBJ2-7; D call uncertain. The CDR3 spans 14 residues. Germline V gene data show CDR1 as SGHTA and CDR2 as FQGNSA. Trimming cost V 1 base and J 0 bases, with 7 bases left between them.

At least ten counts were recorded for this clonotype. The chain employs TRBV6-2 or TRBV6-3 and TRBJ2-1; D is undetermined. The CDR3 runs 16 residues. V shed 2 bases and J shed 3 bases, with 14 bases lying between them. Per germline, CDR1 MNHEY and CDR2 SVGEGT. The CDR3 loop reads CASSYEIGRNYNEQFF. CDR3 nucleotide sequence: TGTGCCAGCAGTTACGAAATTGGCAGAAACTACAATGAGCAGTTCTTC.

Comment on this clonotype: A single base separates this from a much larger clone, so it may be a read error. CDR3 in amino acids: CASSLPGLGNEQFF. DNA of the CDR3: TGTGCCAGCAGCTTACCGGGACTAGGGAATGAGCAGTTCTTC. The gene calls are TRBV7-2 and TRBJ2-1; 8 nucleotides align to TRBD2. Germline V lookup: CDR1 SGHTA, CDR2 FQGNSA. The CDR3 is 14 amino acids. Losses at the gene ends were 2 bases for V and 7 bases for J; bases not matched to a gene: 4. The full variable domain, with the rest looked up from reference TRBV7-2 and TRBJ2-1, is GAGVSQSPSNKVTEKGKDVELRCDPISGHTALYWYRQSLGQGLEFLIYFQGNSAPDKSGLPSDRFSAERTGGSVSTLTIQRTQQEDSAVYLCASSLPGLGNEQFFGPGTRLTVL.

This clonotype turned up a few times. The chain links TRBV7-9 to TRBJ1-1; D unclear. Trimming shortened V by 5 bases and J by 1 base, and 14 bases separated the two germline ends. There are 15 residues in the CDR3. The germline gives CDR1 SEHNR, CDR2 FQNEAQ (reference sequence). The CDR3: CASSKDQARNTEAFF. The CDR3 DNA follows: TGTGCCAGCAGCAAGGATCAGGCTAGGAACACTGAAGCTTTCTTT.

The table lists this clonotype with a few counts. This chain connects TRBV27 to TRBJ2-7; 9 positions agree with TRBD1. Trimming removed 5 bases from V and 3 bases from J; junction bases left unmatched: 5. Germline V lookup: CDR1 MNHEY, CDR2 SMNVEV (reference sequence). There are 14 residues in the CDR3. CDR3 region: CASSPGTGYYEQYF. DNA of the CDR3: TGTGCCAGCAGTCCCGGGACAGGGTACTACGAGCAGTACTTC.

CDR3 in amino acids: CASSHAGVPGTGGYTF. In nucleotides, the CDR3 is TGTGCCAGCAGCCATGCAGGGGTTCCGGGTACTGGTGGCTACACCTTC. The chain combines TRBV3-1 with TRBJ1-2, with D possibly TRBD1 on 6 matching bases. This CDR3 has 16 amino acids. Per the germline V gene, CDR1 is LGHDT and CDR2 is YNNKEL (reference sequence). Trimming shortened V by 3 bases and J by 7 bases, and 21 bases separated the two germline ends.

This clonotype showed up many times. The chain employs TRBV28 and TRBJ2-7, with D perhaps TRBD1 or TRBD2 (5 bases each). CDR3 length: 16 amino acids. Germline CDR1 is MDHEN and CDR2 is SYDVKM. Trimming removed 5 bases at V and 3 bases at J, with 20 bases between. CDR3 DNA sequence: TGTGCCAGCAGTACCACTGGAGGACAACCGCGCTACGAGCAGTACTTC. This sequence encodes CASSTTGGQPRYEQYF.

This clonotype occurred many times. The V call is TRBV7-2, the J call TRBJ1-6; no reliable D call. V lost 4 bases and J lost 5, with 3 bases in between. The V gene's germline CDR1 is SGHTA and CDR2 FQGNSA. The CDR3 contains 12 residues. The CDR3 loop reads CASSYNNSPLHF. The CDR3 DNA sequence: TGTGCCAGCAGCTACAATAATTCACCCCTCCACTTT.

This clonotype was detected a few times. DNA of the CDR3: TGCGCCAGCAGCTTGCTGCCTAGCGAGAGTGGGTACTTC. It yields the protein CASSLLPSESGYF. The chain uses TRBV5-1 and TRBJ2-7; D might be TRBD2 (6 bases). Per the germline V gene, CDR1 is SGHRS and CDR2 is YFSETQ. The CDR3 consists of 13 residues. V dropped 1 base and J dropped 12 bases, with 17 bases sitting between them. Looking up the rest from reference TRBV5-1 and TRBJ2-7 gives the full variable domain: KAGVTQTPRYLIKTRGQQVTLSCSPISGHRSVSWYQQTPGQGLQFLFEYFSETQRNKGNFPGRFSGRQFSNSRSEMNVSTLELGDSALYLCASSLLPSESGYFGPGTRLTVT.

This clonotype was seen more than once but under ten times. V gene TRBV7-9 combines with J gene TRBJ2-1, with 9 nucleotides matching TRBD1. The CDR3 is 13 residues long. Germline trimming cut 5 bases from V and 8 bases from J; bases unmatched to any gene: 4. CDR1 and CDR2 from the germline V gene are SEHNR and FQNEAQ (reference sequence). CDR3 region: CASSTRTGDEQFF. The CDR3 DNA reads as TGTGCCAGCAGCACCCGGACAGGGGATGAGCAGTTCTTC.

The rearrangement uses TRBV27 and TRBJ2-1, with D perhaps matching TRBD1 (6 bases). V shed 5 bases and J shed 6 bases, with 17 bases lying between them. CDR1 is MNHEY, CDR2 SMNVEV, per germline (reference sequence). The CDR3 consists of 15 residues. The CDR3 DNA reads TGTGCCAGCAGTCCCGACCGAATAGGGGGCAATGAGCAGTTCTTC. Translating it yields CASSPDRIGGNEQFF.

The sample holds a few counts of this clonotype. The chain combines TRBV27 with TRBJ2-3; D not resolved. V shed 8 bases and J shed 5 bases, with 8 bases lying between them. The CDR3 has 11 residues. Germline V gene data show CDR1 as MNHEY and CDR2 as SMNVEV (reference sequence). CDR3 nucleotides: TGTGCCAGCCATTGGGGAGATACGCAGTATTTT. This sequence encodes CASHWGDTQYF.

The chain recombines TRBV20-1 with TRBJ2-7; 9 nucleotides align to TRBD2. This CDR3 is built from 14 residues. V was clipped by 6 bases and J by 2 bases; unmatched bases: 8. Germline lookup yields CDR1 DFQATT and CDR2 SNEGSKA (reference sequence). CDR3 sequence (DNA): TGCAGTGCATACGGGACTAGCAGAACCTACGAGCAGTACTTC. Protein sequence: CSAYGTSRTYEQYF.

This clonotype was detected ten times or more. This rearrangement joins TRBV20-1 to TRBJ2-5; D might be TRBD1 (5 bases). CDR3 length: 11 amino acids. Trimming left V 3 bases short and J 6 bases short, with 8 bases between. CDR1 is DFQATT, CDR2 SNEGSKA, per germline (reference sequence). This chain's CDR3 is CSASPGQTQYF. In DNA form, the CDR3 reads TGCAGTGCTAGCCCAGGGCAGACCCAGTACTTC.

This clonotype appeared a few times. This chain links TRBV5-1 with TRBJ2-1; a weak D match, TRBD2 (6 bases). Germline V gives CDR1 SGHRS, CDR2 YFSETQ. The CDR3 covers 15 residues. V shed 0 bases and J shed 7 bases, with 14 bases lying between them. The CDR3 reads CASSLVASAKNEQFF. CDR3 DNA sequence: TGCGCCAGCAGCTTGGTGGCTAGCGCTAAGAATGAGCAGTTCTTC.